This T cell receptor beta chain comes out of a study of PD-L1 blockade in urothelial cancer. About the study: At 3 weeks after treatment start (second dose) and again at 6 weeks, blood was analyzed. When blood samples were assessed, the median T cell count was approximately 140,000.

Repertoires were generated with immunoSEQ multiplex PCR, while TCRdb's copy carries only in-frame clones and drops some. The table has about 70,000 clones, almost 90% seen once. Time point in this sample: pretreatment peripheral blood. CDR3 length: 13 residues. Germline V gene sequence: CDR1 SGHDT, CDR2 YYEEEE. Trimming stripped 3 bases from V and 1 base from J, with 8 bases between. Sequenced here: PBMCs, sampled around atezolizumab (anti-PD-L1) treatment. The chain couples TRBV5-6 to TRBJ2-7; no clear D. The origin of this receptor is a man in his 70s with urothelial cancer. This CDR3 reads CASSSVLSYEQYF. CDR3 coding DNA: TGTGCCAGCAGCTCCGTCCTTTCCTACGAGCAGTACTTC.